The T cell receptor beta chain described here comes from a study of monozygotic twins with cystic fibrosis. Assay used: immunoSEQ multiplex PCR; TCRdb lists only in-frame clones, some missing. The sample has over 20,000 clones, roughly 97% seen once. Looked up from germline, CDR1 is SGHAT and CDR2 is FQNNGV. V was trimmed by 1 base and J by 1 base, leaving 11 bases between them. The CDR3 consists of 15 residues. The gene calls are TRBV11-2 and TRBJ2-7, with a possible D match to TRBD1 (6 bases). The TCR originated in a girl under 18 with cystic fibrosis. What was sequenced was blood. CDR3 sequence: CASSLVAGDSYEQYF. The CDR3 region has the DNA TGTGCCAGCAGCTTAGTGGCAGGGGATTCCTACGAGCAGTACTTC.